Following are 14 T cell receptor beta chains from one sample sequenced in a study of cytomegalovirus exposure and HLA in healthy donors. PCR employed 60 Vbeta and 13 Jbeta primers. Method: immunoSEQ multiplex PCR; TCRdb's copy keeps in-frame clones and lacks some. Of about 140,000 clones detected, about 75% appear once; the ten largest clones hold around 3.6%. The material sequenced was PBMCs. All receptors come from a man aged 18 to 35 in good health and CMV-seronegative.

V gene TRBV28 combines with J gene TRBJ1-1, with D perhaps TRBD1 (6 bases). The CDR3 is 17 amino acids. The V and J ends lost 2 bases and 1 base respectively, with 17 bases between them. Germline CDR1 is MDHEN and CDR2 is SYDVKM. Here the CDR3 DNA reads TGTGCCAGCAGTTTACTAGGGGGGGGTAGGAGGAACACTGAAGCTTTCTTT. Its translation: CASSLLGGGRRNTEAFF.

The count of this clone is one. The chain couples TRBV30 to TRBJ2-5; D is ambiguous. The J call may be incorrect, as the DNA end agrees better with TRBJ2-7. The CDR3 length is 11 residues. CDR1 and CDR2 (germline): GTSNPN, SVGIG (reference sequence). The DNA for the CDR3 is TGTGCCTGGACCGCCGCCTACGAGCAGTACTTC. Translated: CAWTAAYEQYF.

The V and J genes are TRBV6-5 and TRBJ1-4, with 9 bases lining up with TRBD1. Trimming removed 2 bases from V and 8 bases from J; junction bases left unmatched: 9. The CDR3 length is 16 residues. The germline CDR1 and CDR2 sequences are MNHEY and SVGAGI. The CDR3 reads CASSYTAQGAGEKLFF. The CDR3 coding sequence is TGTGCCAGCAGTTACACCGCACAGGGGGCGGGGGAAAAACTGTTTTTT.

The chain has TRBV16 and TRBJ1-6, with 7 nucleotides matching TRBD1. The germline V gene encodes CDR1 KGHSY and CDR2 FQNENV. The V segment lost 0 bases and the J segment 6 bases; nucleotides outside the gene matches: 8. CDR3 length equals 17 residues. The DNA for the CDR3 is TGTGCCAGCAGCCAATCATCTACGACAGGGCCTAATTCACCCCTCCACTTT. It encodes CASSQSSTTGPNSPLHF.

V is TRBV27 and J is TRBJ1-1; no reliable D call. Germline V gene sequence: CDR1 MNHEY, CDR2 SMNVEV (reference sequence). V was pared by 2 bases and J by 3 bases, with 10 bases between. This CDR3 region has 14 residues. CDR3 amino acids: CASSLGGGYTEAFF. The CDR3 DNA reads as TGTGCCAGCAGTTTAGGTGGCGGATACACTGAAGCTTTCTTT.

The chain recombines TRBV6-5 with TRBJ2-6, with 7 bases lining up with TRBD1. V was pared by 6 bases and J by 4 bases, with 6 bases of the junction left unmatched. Germline assignment: CDR1 MNHEY and CDR2 SVGAGI. The CDR3 is made up of 15 amino acids. The CDR3 spells CASRGQSTGANVLTF. CDR3 bases: TGTGCCAGCAGGGGACAGTCTACCGGGGCCAACGTCCTGACTTTC.

This chain connects TRBV28 to TRBJ1-1, with 8 bases aligning to TRBD1. The length of the CDR3 is 13 residues. J was trimmed by 4 bases and V by 4 bases; bases with no gene match: 2. The V gene's germline CDR1 is MDHEN and CDR2 SYDVKM. The CDR3 spells CASSWTGTTEAFF. CDR3 sequence (DNA): TGTGCCAGCAGTTGGACAGGGACCACTGAAGCTTTCTTT.

In the case of this clone: This same CDR3 is encoded by further DNA sequences in the sample. The rearrangement joins TRBV7-9 to TRBJ1-2; the D gene is possibly TRBD1 (5 bases). Germline V lookup: CDR1 SEHNR, CDR2 FQNEAQ (reference sequence). The ends were cut back, 5 bases at V and 8 bases at J, with 18 bases in the middle. The CDR3 is 14 residues long. CDR3: CASSGQGAQRGYTF. DNA of the CDR3: TGTGCCAGCAGCGGACAAGGGGCGCAGCGAGGCTACACCTTC. The full variable domain, in which reference TRBV7-9 and TRBJ1-2 provide the parts outside the CDR3, is DTGVSQNPRHKITKRGQNVTFRCDPISEHNRLYWYRQTLGQGPEFLTYFQNEAQLEKSRLLSDRFSAERPKGSFSTLEIQRTEQGDSAMYLCASSGQGAQRGYTFGSGTRLTVV.

This clone was counted between two and nine times. Here the CDR3 DNA reads TGCGCCAGCAGCTTTTCGCACAGGGGGGGGAACACTGAAGCTTTCTTT. Translated, it gives CASSFSHRGGNTEAFF. The chain joins TRBV5-1 to TRBJ1-1; 8 bases line up with TRBD1. The J segment lost 1 base and the V segment lost 2 bases, leaving 7 bases of the junction unmatched. The CDR3 is made up of 16 amino acids. CDR1 is SGHRS and CDR2 is YFSETQ in the germline V gene.

This clone came up a few times. The chain employs TRBV4-1 and TRBJ1-5; D unclear. Germline CDR1 and CDR2: MGHRA and YSYEKL. CDR3 size: 13 residues. V gave up 0 bases and J gave up 5 bases, with 5 bases separating them. CDR3 protein: CASSQDSDQPQHF. As DNA, the CDR3 is TGCGCCAGCAGCCAAGATTCAGATCAGCCCCAGCATTTT.

This clone was observed a single time. The V call is TRBV19, the J call TRBJ1-4; 9 bases are shared with TRBD1. The germline V gene encodes CDR1 LNHDA and CDR2 SQIVND (reference sequence). This CDR3 is 16 amino acids long. V shed 6 bases and J 6 bases; nucleotides not matched to a gene: 11. The CDR3 spells CASSPGQGSFYEKLFF. CDR3 nucleotides: TGTGCCAGTAGCCCGGGACAGGGATCGTTTTATGAAAAACTGTTTTTT.

The rearrangement joins TRBV5-1 to TRBJ2-1, with D perhaps matching TRBD1 (6 bases). This CDR3 comprises 14 residues. Germline V gene data show CDR1 as SGHRS and CDR2 as YFSETQ. Between the trimmed V and J ends, which lost 6 bases and 4 bases, there was a span of 14 bases. CDR3 sequence reads: CASTSGDPYNEQFF. The CDR3 DNA reads TGCGCCAGCACCTCAGGGGATCCGTACAATGAGCAGTTCTTC.

The genes are TRBV20-1 and TRBJ2-3; D may be TRBD2 (5 bases). The germline CDR1 and CDR2 sequences are DFQATT and SNEGSKA (reference sequence). This CDR3 region has 11 residues. CDR3 DNA: TGCAGGTTCGGGGACACAGATACGCAGTATTTT. This sequence encodes CRFGDTDTQYF.

The table lists this clone with a few counts. The chain is built from TRBV6-5 and TRBJ2-3; 7 nucleotides line up with TRBD1. Unmatched junction bases numbered 8, after V lost 6 bases and J lost 2 bases. The CDR3 length is 15 residues. The germline V gene has CDR1 MNHEY and CDR2 SVGAGI. The CDR3 sequence: CASRKIRGSTDTQYF. CDR3 nucleotide sequence: TGTGCCAGCAGAAAAATCAGGGGGTCCACAGATACGCAGTATTTT.